The subject of this entry is one T cell receptor (beta chain). This clonotype occurred many times. It lacks a known antigen. Per-nucleotide qualities are absent, and no much larger clonotype sits a single base away. The sample belongs to a study of read filtering for tumor transcriptome and immune sequencing (TCRdb year 2020). With regard to the full study: The cohort consisted of about 18 male and 14 female patients, with a mean age of about 66 years and an age range of roughly 45 to 80. After DNase treatment, whole-transcriptome libraries were prepared using the TruSeq RNA Access Library Prep Kit. TCR-region mapped reads per sample ranged from about 4.05 to 11 million with IR-seq versus only roughly 85 to 1273 with RNA-seq. TCR repertoires obtained by targeted immune repertoire sequencing and by bulk whole-transcriptome sequencing performed on the same bone marrow samples were compared. As a main aim, a read-filtering strategy for immune repertoire data was addressed, with the specific question being whether clonotypes supported by a single read should be removed. Under revised international staging, roughly 8 patients fell into R-ISS I, approximately 15 into R-ISS II and six or seven into R-ISS III.

For CDR1 and CDR2, the germline V gene lists SGHNT and YENEEA. Its CDR3 holds 14 amino acids, cysteine through phenylalanine. Only CDR3 DNA is held: 42 bases, read in frame from base 1. Deletion took 5 bases off V and 0 bases off J, with a span of 7 bases between the germline ends. Summary of the overall study and its limitations: The correlation between IR-seq and RNA-seq shared clonotype proportions was increased by removal of single-read clonotypes. The sorted CD138-negative fraction was not purified T cells but a mixed bone marrow immune population. Compared with RNA-seq, IR-seq captured clonotypes at much higher depth and more reliably, and a smaller IR-seq throughput was enough to identify most shared clonotypes. Single-read clonotypes made up roughly four fifths of clonotypes but only 3% to 4% of total reads in IR-seq, compared with roughly 70% of clonotypes and 44.6% of reads in RNA-seq.

TCR libraries were constructed from 400 ng RNA using the Immunoverse kit, and molecular barcoded adaptors covering alpha/delta and beta/gamma chains were employed. TCR library preparation used the same RNA that went into transcriptome sequencing. TCR libraries were sequenced on an Illumina HiSeq 4000 with 2 x 150 cycles. As for the authors' bioinformatics: MiXCR aligned TCR reads to human V, D, J and C references and assembled the aligned reads into CDR3 clonotypes, with quality filtering and error correction included. The tcR package in R was used to analyze clonotype counts and gene usage diversity. For inspection of raw mapping reads, RNA-seq reads were mapped by STAR aligner version 2.5.3a onto GRCh37 of the human genome. To test how sequencing depth affects detected clonotypes, IR-seq fastq files were randomly downsampled with Seqtk 1.3. TCRdb took the public reads, trimmed them with fastp at Q25, ran MiXCR for clone calling and kept in-frame beta chains. Identical CDR3 protein sequences are pooled into one entry, listed with their most common genes and DNA. In this record, the V and J calls reflect TCRdb's handling and not the investigators' own analysis. The sample table shows about 61,000 distinct CDR3 sequences, and about 21% are seen once. Around 15% of the sample is taken by the ten largest.

Each patient had bone marrow sampled at the time of active disease. Ficoll-Hypaque density gradient centrifugation was used to isolate bone marrow mononuclear cells. Myeloma plasma cells were removed and CD138-negative cells were obtained by negative selection following labeling with CD138 magnetic microbeads on a MACS separator. Flow cytometry with CD138 antibodies on an Attune NxT was used to check how pure the isolated cells were. Total RNA was extracted with TRIzol reagent and quantified with a NanoDrop spectrophotometer. For each patient, the CD138-negative bone marrow sample underwent paired RNA-seq and IR-seq.

The sequence is built from TRBV11-3 and TRBJ2-2, with the D gene too uncertain to name. The sequenced material came from a population of CD138-negative cells sorted from bone marrow. Taken with the paper, the label for cell subset or site translates to: bone marrow mononuclear cells depleted of CD138+ plasma/myeloma cells by negative magnetic selection. The clonotype comes from a donor over 35 with multiple myeloma. The CDR3 amino acid sequence is: CASSPHTNTGELFF. The DNA sequence is as follows: TGTGCCAGCAGCCCTCATACGAACACCGGGGAGCTGTTTTTT.